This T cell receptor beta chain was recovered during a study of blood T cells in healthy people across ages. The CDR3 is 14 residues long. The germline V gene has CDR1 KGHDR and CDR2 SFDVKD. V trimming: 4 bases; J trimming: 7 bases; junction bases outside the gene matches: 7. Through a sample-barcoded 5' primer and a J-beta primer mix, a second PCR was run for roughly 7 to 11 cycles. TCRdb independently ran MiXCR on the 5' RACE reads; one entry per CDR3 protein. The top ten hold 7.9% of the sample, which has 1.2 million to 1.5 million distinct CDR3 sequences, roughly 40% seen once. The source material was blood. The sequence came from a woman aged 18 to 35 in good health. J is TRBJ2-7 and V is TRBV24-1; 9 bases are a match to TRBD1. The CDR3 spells CATSDRTGVGEQYF. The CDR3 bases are TGTGCCACCAGTGACCGGACAGGGGTTGGTGAGCAGTACTTC.